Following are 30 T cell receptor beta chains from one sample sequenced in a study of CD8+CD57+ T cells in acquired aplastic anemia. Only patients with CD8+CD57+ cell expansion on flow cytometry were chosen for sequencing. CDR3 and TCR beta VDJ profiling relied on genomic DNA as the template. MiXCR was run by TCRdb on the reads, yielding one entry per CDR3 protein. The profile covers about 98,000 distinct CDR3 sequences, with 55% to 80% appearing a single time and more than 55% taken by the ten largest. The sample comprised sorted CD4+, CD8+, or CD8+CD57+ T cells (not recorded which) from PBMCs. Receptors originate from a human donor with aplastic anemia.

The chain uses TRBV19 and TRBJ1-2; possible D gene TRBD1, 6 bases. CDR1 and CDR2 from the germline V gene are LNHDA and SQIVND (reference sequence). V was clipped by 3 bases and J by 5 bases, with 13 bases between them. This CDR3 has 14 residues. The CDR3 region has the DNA TGTGCCAGTAGTATGACAGGCCCCCTTTATGGCTACACCTTC. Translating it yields CASSMTGPLYGYTF.

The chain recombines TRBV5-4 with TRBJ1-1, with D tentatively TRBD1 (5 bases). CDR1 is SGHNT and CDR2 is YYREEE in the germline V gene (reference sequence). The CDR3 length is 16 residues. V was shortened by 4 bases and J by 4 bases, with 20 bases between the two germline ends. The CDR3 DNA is TGTGCCAGCAGCGTCCCACTAACAGGAATCGGCACTGAAGCTTTCTTT. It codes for CASSVPLTGIGTEAFF.

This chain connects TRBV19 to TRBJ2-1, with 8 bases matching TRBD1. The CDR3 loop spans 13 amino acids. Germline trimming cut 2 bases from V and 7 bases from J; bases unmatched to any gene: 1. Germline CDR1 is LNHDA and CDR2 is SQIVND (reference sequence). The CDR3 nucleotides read TGTGCCAGTAGTATAAGACAGGGGAATGAGCAGTTCTTC. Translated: CASSIRQGNEQFF.

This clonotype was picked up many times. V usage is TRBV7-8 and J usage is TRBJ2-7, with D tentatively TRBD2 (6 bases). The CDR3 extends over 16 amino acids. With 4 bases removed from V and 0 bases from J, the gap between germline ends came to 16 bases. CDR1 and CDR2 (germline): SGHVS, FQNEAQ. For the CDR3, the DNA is TGTGCCAGCAGCTACCACCGGGAGAACCCCTCCTACGAGCAGTACTTC. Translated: CASSYHRENPSYEQYF.

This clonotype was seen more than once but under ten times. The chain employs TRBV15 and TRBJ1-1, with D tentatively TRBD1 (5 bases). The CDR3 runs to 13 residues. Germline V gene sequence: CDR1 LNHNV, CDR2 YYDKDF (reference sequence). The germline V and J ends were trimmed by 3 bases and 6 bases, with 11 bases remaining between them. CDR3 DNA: TGTGCCACCAGCAGGAGGGGCACGGCTGAAGCTTTCTTT. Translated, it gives CATSRRGTAEAFF.

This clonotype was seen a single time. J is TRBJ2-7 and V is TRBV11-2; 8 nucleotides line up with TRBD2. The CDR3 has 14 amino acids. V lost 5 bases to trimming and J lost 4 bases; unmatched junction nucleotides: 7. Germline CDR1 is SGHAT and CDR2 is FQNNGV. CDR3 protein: CASSRLAGTYEQYF. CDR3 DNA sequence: TGTGCCAGCAGCCGTTTAGCGGGAACGTACGAGCAGTACTTC.

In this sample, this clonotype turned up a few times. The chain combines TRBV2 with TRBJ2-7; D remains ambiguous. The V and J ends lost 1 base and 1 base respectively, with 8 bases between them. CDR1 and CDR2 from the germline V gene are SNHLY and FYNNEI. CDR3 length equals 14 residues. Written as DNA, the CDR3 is TGTGCCAGCAGTGAAGAGGCAGCTTCCTACGAGCAGTACTTC. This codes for CASSEEAASYEQYF.

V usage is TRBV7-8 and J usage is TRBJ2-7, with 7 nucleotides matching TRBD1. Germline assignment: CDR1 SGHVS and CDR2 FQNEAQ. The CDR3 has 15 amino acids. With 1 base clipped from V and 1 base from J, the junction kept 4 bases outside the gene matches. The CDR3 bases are TGTGCCAGCAGCTTAGATCCGGGACAGTCCTACGAGCAGTACTTC. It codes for CASSLDPGQSYEQYF.

The CDR3 bases are TGCAGTGTTGGTGGAAACACCGGGGAGCTGTTTTTT. It translates to CSVGGNTGELFF. This chain connects TRBV20-1 to TRBJ2-2; D is undetermined. V lost 7 bases and J lost 2, with 8 bases in between. Germline assignment: CDR1 DFQATT and CDR2 SNEGSKA (reference sequence). The CDR3 loop spans 12 amino acids.

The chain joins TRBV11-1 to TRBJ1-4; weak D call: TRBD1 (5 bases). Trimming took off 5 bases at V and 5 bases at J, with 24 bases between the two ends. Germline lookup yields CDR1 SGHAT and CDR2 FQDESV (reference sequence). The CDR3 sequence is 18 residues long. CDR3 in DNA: TGTGCCAGCAGCCCCGCCCGGCAGACTGGGGGAGTAAATGAAAAACTGTTTTTT. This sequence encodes CASSPARQTGGVNEKLFF. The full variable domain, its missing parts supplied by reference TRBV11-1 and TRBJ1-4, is EAEVAQSPRYKITEKSQAVAFWCDPISGHATLYWYRQILGQGPELLVQFQDESVVDDSQLPKDRFSAERLKGVDSTLKIQPAELGDSAMYLCASSPARQTGGVNEKLFFGSGTQLSVL.

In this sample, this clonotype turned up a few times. This CDR3 reads CSAVSKGGTGGYTF. The CDR3 bases are TGCAGTGCCGTCTCTAAGGGGGGTACCGGTGGCTACACCTTC. The gene calls are TRBV20-1 and TRBJ1-2, with a weak D call TRBD1 (6 bases). With 6 bases removed from V and 7 bases from J, the gap between germline ends came to 21 bases. The CDR3 is made up of 14 amino acids. Germline lookup yields CDR1 DFQATT and CDR2 SNEGSKA (reference sequence).

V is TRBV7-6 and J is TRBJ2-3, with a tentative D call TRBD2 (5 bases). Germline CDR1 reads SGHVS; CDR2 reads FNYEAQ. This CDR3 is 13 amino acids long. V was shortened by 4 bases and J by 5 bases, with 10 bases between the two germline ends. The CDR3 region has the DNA TGTGCCAGCAGCTCGGACTGGGTAGATACGCAGTATTTT. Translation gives CASSSDWVDTQYF.

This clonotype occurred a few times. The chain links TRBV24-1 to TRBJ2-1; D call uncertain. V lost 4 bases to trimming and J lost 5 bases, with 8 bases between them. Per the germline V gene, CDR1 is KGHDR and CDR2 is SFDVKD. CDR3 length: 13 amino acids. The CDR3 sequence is CATSDPMNNEQFF. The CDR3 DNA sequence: TGTGCCACCAGTGACCCCATGAACAATGAGCAGTTCTTC.

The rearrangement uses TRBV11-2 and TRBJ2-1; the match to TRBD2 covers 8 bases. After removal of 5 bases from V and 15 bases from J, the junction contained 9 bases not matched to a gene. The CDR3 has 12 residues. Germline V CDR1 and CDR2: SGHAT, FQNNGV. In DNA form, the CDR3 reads TGTGCCAGCAGCGTCAACGCGGGAGGCGTGTTCTTC. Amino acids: CASSVNAGGVFF.

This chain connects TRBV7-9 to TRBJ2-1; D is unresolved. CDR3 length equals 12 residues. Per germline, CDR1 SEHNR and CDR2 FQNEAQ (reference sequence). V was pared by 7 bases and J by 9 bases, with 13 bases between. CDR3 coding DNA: TGTGCCAGCACGCCGGTCCCCGGTGAGCAGTTCTTC. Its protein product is CASTPVPGEQFF. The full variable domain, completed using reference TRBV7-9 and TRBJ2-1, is DTGVSQNPRHKITKRGQNVTFRCDPISEHNRLYWYRQTLGQGPEFLTYFQNEAQLEKSRLLSDRFSAERPKGSFSTLEIQRTEQGDSAMYLCASTPVPGEQFFGPGTRLTVL.

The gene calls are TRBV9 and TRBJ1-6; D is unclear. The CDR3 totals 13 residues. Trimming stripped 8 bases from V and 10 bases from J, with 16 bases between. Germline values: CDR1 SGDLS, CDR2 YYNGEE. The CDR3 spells CASQPGNGSPLHF. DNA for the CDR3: TGTGCCAGTCAACCGGGCAACGGATCACCCCTCCACTTT.

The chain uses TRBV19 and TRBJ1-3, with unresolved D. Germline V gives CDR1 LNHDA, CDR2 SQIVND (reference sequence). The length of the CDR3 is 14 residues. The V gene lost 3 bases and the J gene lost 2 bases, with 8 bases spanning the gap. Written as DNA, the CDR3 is TGTGCCAGTAGTATTAGGCAGCCTGGAAACACCATATATTTT. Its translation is CASSIRQPGNTIYF.

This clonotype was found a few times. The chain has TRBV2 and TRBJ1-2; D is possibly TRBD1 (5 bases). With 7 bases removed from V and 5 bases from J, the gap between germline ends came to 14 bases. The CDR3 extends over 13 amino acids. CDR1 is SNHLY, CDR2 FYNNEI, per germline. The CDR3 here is CASKFGGVYGYTF. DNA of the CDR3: TGTGCCAGCAAATTCGGGGGGGTATATGGCTACACCTTC.

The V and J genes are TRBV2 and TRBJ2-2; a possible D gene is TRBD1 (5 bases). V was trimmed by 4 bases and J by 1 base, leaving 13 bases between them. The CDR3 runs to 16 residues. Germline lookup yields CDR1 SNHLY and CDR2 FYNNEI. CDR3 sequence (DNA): TGTGCCAGCAGTGTCCAGGGAACGAAGAACACCGGGGAGCTGTTTTTT. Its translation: CASSVQGTKNTGELFF.

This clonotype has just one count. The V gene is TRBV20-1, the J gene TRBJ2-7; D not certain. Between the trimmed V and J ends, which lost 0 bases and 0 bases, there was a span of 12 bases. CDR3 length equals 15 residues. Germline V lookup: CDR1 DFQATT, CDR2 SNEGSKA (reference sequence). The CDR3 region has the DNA TGCAGTGCTAGAGATCAAAGTCTGAGCTCCTACGAGCAGTACTTC. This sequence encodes CSARDQSLSSYEQYF.

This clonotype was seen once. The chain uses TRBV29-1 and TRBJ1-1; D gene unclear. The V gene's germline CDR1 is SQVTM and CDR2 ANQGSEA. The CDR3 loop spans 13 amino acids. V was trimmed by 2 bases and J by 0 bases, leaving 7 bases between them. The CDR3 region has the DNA TGCAGCGTTGAAATAGGGATGAACACTGAAGCTTTCTTT. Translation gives CSVEIGMNTEAFF.

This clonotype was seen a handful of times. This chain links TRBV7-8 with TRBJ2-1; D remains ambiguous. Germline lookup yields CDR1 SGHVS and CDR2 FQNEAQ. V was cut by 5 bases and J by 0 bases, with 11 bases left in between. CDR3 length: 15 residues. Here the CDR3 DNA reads TGTGCCAGCAGCCCGAAACTGAGCTCCTACAATGAGCAGTTCTTC. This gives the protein CASSPKLSSYNEQFF.

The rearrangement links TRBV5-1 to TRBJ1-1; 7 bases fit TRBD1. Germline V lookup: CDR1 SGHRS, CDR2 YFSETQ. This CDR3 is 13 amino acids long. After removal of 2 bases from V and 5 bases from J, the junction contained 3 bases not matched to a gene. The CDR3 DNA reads TGCGCCAGCAGCTTTCAGGGGGAGACTGAAGCTTTCTTT. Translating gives CASSFQGETEAFF.

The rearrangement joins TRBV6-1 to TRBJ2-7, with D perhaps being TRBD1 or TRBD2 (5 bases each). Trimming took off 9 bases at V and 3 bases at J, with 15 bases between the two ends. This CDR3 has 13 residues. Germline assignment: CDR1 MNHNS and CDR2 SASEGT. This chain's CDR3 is CASWDGVSYEQYF. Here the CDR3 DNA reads TGTGCCAGTTGGGACGGGGTGAGCTACGAGCAGTACTTC.

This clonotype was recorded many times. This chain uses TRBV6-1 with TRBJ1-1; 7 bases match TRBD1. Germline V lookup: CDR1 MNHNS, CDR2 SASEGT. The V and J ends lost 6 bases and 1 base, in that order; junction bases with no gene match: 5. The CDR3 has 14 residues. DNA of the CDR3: TGTGCCAGCAGGAGACAGGGCCAGAACACTGAAGCTTTCTTT. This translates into CASRRQGQNTEAFF.

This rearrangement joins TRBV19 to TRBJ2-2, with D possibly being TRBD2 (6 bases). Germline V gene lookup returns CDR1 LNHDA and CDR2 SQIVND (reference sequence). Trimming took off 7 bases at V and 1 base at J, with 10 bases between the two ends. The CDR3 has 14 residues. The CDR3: CASTFGGNTGELFF. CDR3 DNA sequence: TGTGCCAGTACTTTCGGGGGGAACACCGGGGAGCTGTTTTTT. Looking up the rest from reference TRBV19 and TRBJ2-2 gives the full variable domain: DGGITQSPKYLFRKEGQNVTLSCEQNLNHDAMYWYRQDPGQGLRLIYYSQIVNDFQKGDIAEGYSVSREKKESFPLTVTSAQKNPTAFYLCASTFGGNTGELFFGEGSRLTVL.

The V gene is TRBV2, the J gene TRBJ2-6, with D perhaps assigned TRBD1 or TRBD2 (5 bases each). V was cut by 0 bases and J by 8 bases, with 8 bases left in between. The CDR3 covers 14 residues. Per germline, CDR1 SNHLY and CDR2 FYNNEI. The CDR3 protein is CASSEARGPNVLTF. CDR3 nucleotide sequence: TGTGCCAGCAGTGAAGCACGGGGCCCCAACGTCCTGACTTTC.

Here the CDR3 reads CATSDAAAGGTDTQYF. Written as DNA, the CDR3 is TGTGCCACCAGTGATGCCGCAGCGGGAGGCACAGATACGCAGTATTTT. The chain uses TRBV24-1 and TRBJ2-3, with 8 bases matching TRBD2. The CDR3 consists of 16 residues. From germline, CDR1 is KGHDR and CDR2 SFDVKD. The junction had 5 bases not matched to a gene; V was cut back by 3 bases and J by 1 base.

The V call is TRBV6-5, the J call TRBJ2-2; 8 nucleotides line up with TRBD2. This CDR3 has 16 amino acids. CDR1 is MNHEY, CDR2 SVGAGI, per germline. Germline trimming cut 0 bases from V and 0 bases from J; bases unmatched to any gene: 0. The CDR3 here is CASSYSTSANTGELFF. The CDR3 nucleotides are TGTGCCAGCAGTTACTCGACTAGCGCGAACACCGGGGAGCTGTTTTTT.

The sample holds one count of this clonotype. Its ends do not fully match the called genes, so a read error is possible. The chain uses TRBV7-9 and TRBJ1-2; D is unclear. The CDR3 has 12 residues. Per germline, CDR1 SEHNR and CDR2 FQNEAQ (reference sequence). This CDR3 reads CVSSLGNYGYTF. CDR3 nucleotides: TGTGTCAGCAGTCTGGGAAACTATGGCTACACCTTC.